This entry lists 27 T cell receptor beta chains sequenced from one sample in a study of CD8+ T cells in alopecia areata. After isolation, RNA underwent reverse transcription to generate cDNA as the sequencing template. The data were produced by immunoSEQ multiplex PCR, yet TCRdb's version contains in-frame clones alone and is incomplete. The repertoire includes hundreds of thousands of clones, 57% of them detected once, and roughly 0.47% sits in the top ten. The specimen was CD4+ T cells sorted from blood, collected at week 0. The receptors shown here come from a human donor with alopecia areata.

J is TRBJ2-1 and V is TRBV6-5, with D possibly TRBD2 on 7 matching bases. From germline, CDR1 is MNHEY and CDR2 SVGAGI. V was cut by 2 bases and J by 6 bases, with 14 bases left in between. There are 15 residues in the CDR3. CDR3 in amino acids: CASSYRGAVFNEQFF. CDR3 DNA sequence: TGTGCCAGCAGTTACCGGGGGGCCGTGTTCAATGAGCAGTTCTTC.

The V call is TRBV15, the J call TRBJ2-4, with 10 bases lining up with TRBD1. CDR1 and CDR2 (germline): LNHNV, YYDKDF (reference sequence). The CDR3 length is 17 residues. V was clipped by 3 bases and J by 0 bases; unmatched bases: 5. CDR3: CATSSRTGGLAKNIQYF. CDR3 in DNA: TGTGCCACCAGCAGTCGGACAGGGGGGCTAGCCAAAAACATTCAGTACTTC.

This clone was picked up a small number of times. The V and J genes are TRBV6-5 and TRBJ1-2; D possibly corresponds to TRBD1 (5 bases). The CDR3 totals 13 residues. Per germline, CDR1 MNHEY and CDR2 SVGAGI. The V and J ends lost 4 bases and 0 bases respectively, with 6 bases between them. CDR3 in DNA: TGTGCCAGCAGTTCGACAGCTAACTATGGCTACACCTTC. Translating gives CASSSTANYGYTF.

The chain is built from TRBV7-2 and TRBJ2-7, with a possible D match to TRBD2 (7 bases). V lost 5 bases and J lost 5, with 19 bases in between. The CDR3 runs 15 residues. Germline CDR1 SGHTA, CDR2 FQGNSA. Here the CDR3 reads CASSPGGSGTNEQYF. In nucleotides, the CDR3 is TGTGCCAGCAGCCCCGGGGGCAGCGGGACCAACGAGCAGTACTTC.

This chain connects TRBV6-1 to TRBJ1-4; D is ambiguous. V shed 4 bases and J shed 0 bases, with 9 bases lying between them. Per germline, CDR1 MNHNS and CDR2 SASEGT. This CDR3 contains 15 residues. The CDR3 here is CASSARIATNEKLFF. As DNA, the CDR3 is TGTGCCAGCAGTGCTAGGATTGCAACTAATGAAAAACTGTTTTTT.

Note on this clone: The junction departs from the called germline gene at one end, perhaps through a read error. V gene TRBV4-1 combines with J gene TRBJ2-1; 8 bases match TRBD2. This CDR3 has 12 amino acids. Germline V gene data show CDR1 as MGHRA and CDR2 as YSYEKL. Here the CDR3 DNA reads TGCGCCAGCAGCCAACCGGGACTAGGTACTGTCTTC. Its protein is CASSQPGLGTVF.

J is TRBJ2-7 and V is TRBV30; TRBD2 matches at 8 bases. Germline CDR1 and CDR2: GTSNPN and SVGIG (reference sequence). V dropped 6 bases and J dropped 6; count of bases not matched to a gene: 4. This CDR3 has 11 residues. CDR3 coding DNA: TGTGCCTGCGGGAGGGAGCTCGAGCAGTACTTC. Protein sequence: CACGRELEQYF.

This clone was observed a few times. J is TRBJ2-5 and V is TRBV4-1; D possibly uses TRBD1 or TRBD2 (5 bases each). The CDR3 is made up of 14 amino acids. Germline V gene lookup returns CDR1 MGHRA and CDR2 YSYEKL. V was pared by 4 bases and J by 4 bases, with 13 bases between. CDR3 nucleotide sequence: TGCGCCAGCAGCCTTGGGACCTTCGGAGAGACCCAGTACTTC. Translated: CASSLGTFGETQYF.

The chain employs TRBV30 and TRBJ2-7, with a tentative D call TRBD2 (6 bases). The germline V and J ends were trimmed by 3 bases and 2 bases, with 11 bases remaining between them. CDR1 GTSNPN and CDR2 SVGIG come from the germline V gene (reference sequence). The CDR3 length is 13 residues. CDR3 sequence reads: CAWRPRGTYEQYF. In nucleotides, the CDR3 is TGTGCCTGGAGGCCTCGGGGGACCTACGAGCAGTACTTC.

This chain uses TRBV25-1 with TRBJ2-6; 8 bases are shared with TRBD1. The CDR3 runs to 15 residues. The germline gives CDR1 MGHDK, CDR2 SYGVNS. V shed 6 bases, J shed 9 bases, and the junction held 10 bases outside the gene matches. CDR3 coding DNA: TGTGCCAGCAGGGGTCCAGGGGGCCGAATCAACGTCCTGACTTTC. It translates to CASRGPGGRINVLTF.

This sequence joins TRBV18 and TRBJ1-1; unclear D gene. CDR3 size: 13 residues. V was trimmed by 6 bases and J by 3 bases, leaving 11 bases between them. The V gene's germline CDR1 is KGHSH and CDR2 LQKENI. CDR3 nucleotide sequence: TGTGCCAGCTCCATTAACAGCTACACTGAAGCTTTCTTT. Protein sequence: CASSINSYTEAFF.

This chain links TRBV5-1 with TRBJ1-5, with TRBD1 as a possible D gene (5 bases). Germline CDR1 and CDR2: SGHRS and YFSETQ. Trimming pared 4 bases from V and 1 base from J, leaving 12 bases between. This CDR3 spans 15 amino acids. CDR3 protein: CASSPDMGSNQPQHF. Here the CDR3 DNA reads TGCGCCAGCAGCCCGGACATGGGGAGCAATCAGCCCCAGCATTTT.

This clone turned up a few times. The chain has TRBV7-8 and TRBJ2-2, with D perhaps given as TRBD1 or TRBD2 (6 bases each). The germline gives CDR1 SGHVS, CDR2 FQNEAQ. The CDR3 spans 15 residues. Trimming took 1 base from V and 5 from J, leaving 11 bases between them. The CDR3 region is CASSLVQGRTGELFF. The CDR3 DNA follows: TGTGCCAGCAGCTTAGTCCAGGGGAGGACCGGGGAGCTGTTTTTT.

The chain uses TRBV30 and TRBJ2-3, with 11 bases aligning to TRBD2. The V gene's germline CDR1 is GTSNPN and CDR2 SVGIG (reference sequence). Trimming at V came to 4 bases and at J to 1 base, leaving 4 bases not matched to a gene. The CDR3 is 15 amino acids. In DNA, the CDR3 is TGTGCCTGGATTAGCGGGAGGGATCGCACAGATACGCAGTATTTT. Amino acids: CAWISGRDRTDTQYF.

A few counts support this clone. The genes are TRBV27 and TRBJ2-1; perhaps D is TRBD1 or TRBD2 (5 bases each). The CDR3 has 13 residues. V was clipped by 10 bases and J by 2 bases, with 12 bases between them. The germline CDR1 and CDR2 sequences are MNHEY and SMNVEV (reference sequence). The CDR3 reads CATRSGPYNEQFF. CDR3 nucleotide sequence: TGTGCCACCCGTTCGGGGCCCTACAATGAGCAGTTCTTC.

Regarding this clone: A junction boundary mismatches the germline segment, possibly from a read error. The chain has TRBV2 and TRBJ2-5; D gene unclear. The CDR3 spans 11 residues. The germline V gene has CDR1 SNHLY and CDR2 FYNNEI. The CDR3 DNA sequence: TGTGCCAGCAGTGATGATAGGACCAAGTACTTC. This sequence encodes CASSDDRTKYF.

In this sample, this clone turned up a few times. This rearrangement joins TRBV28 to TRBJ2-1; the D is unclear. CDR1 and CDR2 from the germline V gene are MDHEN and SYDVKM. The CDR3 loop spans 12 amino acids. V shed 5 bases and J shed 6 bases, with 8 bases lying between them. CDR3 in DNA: TGTGCCAGCAGTACAGTGATCAATGAGCAGTTCTTC. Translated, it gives CASSTVINEQFF.

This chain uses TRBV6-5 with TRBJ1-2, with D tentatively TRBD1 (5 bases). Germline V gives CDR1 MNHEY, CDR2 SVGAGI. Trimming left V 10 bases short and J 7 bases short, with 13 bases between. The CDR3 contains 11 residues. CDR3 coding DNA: TGTGCCACCGACGGGACTCTTGGCTACACCTTC. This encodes CATDGTLGYTF.

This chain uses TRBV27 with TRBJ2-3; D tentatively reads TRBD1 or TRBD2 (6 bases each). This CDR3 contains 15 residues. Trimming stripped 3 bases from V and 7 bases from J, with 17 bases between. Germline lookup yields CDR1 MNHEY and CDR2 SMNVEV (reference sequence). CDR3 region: CASSLNGGAGYTQYF. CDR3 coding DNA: TGTGCCAGCAGTTTGAACGGGGGCGCGGGATATACGCAGTATTTT.

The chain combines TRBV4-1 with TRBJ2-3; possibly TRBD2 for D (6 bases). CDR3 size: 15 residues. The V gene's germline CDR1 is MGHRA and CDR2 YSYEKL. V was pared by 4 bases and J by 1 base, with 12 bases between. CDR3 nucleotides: TGCGCCAGCAGCCTACGGAGGGCCCGCACAGATACGCAGTATTTT. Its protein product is CASSLRRARTDTQYF.

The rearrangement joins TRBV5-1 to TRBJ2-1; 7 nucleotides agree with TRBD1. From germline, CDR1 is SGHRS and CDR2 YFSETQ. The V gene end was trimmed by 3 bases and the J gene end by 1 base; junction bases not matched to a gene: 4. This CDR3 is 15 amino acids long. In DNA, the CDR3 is TGCGCCAGCAGCTCCGGGACAGATTCCTACAATGAGCAGTTCTTC. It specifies CASSSGTDSYNEQFF.

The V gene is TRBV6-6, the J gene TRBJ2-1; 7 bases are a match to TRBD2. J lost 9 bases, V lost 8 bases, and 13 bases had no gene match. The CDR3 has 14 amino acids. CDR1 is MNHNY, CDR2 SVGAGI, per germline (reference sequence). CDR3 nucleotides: TGTGCCAGCCGAACTGTGGCGGGAGTCGGTGAGCAGTTCTTC. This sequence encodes CASRTVAGVGEQFF.

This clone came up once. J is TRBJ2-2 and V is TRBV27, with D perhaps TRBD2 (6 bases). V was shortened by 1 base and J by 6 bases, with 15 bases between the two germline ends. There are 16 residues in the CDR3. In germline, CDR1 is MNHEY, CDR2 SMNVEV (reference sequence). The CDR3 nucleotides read TGTGCCAGCAGTTTATACCCTAGCGTGAAGGCCGGGGAGCTGTTTTTT. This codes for CASSLYPSVKAGELFF.

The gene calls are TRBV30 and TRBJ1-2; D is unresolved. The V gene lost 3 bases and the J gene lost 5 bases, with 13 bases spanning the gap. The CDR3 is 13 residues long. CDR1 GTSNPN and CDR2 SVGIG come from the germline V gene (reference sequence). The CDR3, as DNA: TGTGCCTGGAGCGCGATGGACGGTTATGGCTACACCTTC. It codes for CAWSAMDGYGYTF.

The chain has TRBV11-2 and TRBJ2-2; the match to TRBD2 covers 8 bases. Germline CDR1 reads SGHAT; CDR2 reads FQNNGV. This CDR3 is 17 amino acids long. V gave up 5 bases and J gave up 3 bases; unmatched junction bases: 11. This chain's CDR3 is CASSPRAGATHTGELFF. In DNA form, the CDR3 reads TGTGCCAGCAGCCCTCGAGCGGGGGCCACTCACACCGGGGAGCTGTTTTTT.

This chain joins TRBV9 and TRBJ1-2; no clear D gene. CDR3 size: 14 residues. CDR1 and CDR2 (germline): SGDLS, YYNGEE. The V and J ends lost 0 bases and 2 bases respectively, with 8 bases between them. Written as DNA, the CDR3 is TGTGCCAGCAGCGTAGTGTCAGCAAACTATGGCTACACCTTC. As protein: CASSVVSANYGYTF. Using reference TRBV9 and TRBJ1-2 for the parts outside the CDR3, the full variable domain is DSGVTQTPKHLITATGQRVTLRCSPRSGDLSVYWYQQSLDQGLQFLIQYYNGEERAKGNILERFSAQQFPDLHSELNLSSLELGDSALYFCASSVVSANYGYTFGSGTRLTVV.

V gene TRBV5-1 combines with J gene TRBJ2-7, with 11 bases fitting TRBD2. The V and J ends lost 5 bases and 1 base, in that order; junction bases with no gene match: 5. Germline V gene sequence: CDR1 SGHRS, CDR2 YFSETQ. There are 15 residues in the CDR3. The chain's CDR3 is CASRITSGRSYEQYF. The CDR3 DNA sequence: TGCGCCAGCAGGATAACTAGCGGGAGATCCTACGAGCAGTACTTC.